Sequencing of this T cell receptor beta chain was carried out in a study of T cells in Graves' hyperthyroidism and ophthalmopathy. Regarding the study as a whole: Most thyroid clonotypes expanded above 0.001 appeared in blood too. Ophthalmopathy got predicted by the model a median approximately 6.4 months before its onset.

With 3 bases clipped from V and 5 bases from J, the junction kept 3 bases outside the gene matches. The germline CDR1 and CDR2 sequences are SGHAT and FQNNGV. The CDR3 runs to 15 residues. This clonotype was counted ten times or more. Its target is unknown. RNA transcripts gave rise to amplified TCR beta CDR3 regions. HTBI primers were used for first-round RT-PCR of the TCR CDR3. TCRdb re-derived calls from the multiplex PCR reads in MiXCR, one entry per CDR3 protein. The repertoire includes hundreds of thousands of distinct CDR3 sequences, approximately 14% of them detected once, and 13% sits in the top ten.

Sequencing was carried out using blood. This TCR derives from a man younger than 35 with Graves' ophthalmopathy. The V call is TRBV11-2, the J call TRBJ2-3; 12 positions match TRBD2. CDR3 loop: CASSFSTSGRDTQYF. CDR3 nucleotides: TGTGCCAGCAGCTTTTCGACTAGCGGGAGAGATACGCAGTATTTT.